The clone carrying this T cell receptor (beta chain) was recorded once. Its antigen is currently unknown. CDR3 length: 19 residues. V lost 4 bases and J lost 0; bases outside the gene matches: 8. Per the germline V gene, CDR1 is SGHRS and CDR2 is YFSETQ. The data originate from a study of cytomegalovirus exposure and HLA in healthy donors. Study-level points and caveats: For most TCR beta V segments, an earlier analysis put the productive rate at about 87% or about 30% of the time. Compared with the roughly 700-donor mean, an Asian-associated ancestry cluster reportedly had fewer N-insertions, according to a later analysis. Reportedly, diagnosis of cytomegalovirus status by the classifier showed high specificity and sensitivity.

With 60 Vbeta and 13 Jbeta primers, the PCR was carried out. Measured with immunoSEQ multiplex PCR; TCRdb has only the in-frame clones, and not every one. The repertoire includes about 82,000 clones, around 77% of them detected once, and about 3.5% sits in the top ten. The TCR originated in a man between 45 and 60 years old in good health and CMV-seronegative. The chain joins TRBV5-1 to TRBJ2-3; 16 bases line up with TRBD2. Input material: PBMCs. The CDR3 region has the DNA TGCGCCAGCAGCGCGGGACTAGCGGGGGGGAGGTTTAGCACAGATACGCAGTATTTT. Translated: CASSAGLAGGRFSTDTQYF.